What follows describes a single TCR beta chain. The table lists this clone with a count of one. No antigen is known for it. The input lacks base qualities; no much larger clone sits a single base away. The sample originates from a study of blood T cell repertoires in COVID-19 (dated by TCRdb to the early 2020s). For the wider study: Samples covering the acute and convalescent phases of COVID-19 were provided by collaborators in the United States, Italy and Spain. The material from the prospective study consisted of cDNA or gDNA derived from T cells, B-cell-depleted T cells, or PBMCs. Deeply sampled blood TCRbeta repertoires from subjects exposed to, actively infected with, or recovered from COVID-19 were included in the dataset. The repertoires were released in a freely available public database meant as a resource for research on the immune response to SARS-CoV-2. The samples were drawn from the first 160 participants of the ongoing ImmuneRACE study and from some 1,300 subjects provided by 6 global collaborators. A de-identified subject ID, COVID-19 status, age in years and sex were almost always included in the sample metadata. HLA class I and class II types, where available, came from metadata supplied by the sample provider rather than from assay-based typing. The paper's findings and limits, for the study overall: Clinical and demographic metadata were provided uncurated, with the amount varying by source and participant.

The V and J ends are trimmed by 10 bases and 1 base, leaving 13 bases between them. CDR1 SEHNR and CDR2 FQNEAQ were looked up in the germline V gene (reference sequence). CDR3 length: 13 amino acids, cysteine to phenylalanine. The entry retains the CDR3 DNA only, 39 bases that are in frame from base 1. The immunoSEQ Assay, a bias-controlled multiplex PCR, was used to amplify TCRbeta CDR3 regions from genomic DNA. As for how the authors treated the data: Nucleated cell counts per sample were estimated from amplification of reference gene primers within the assay. Sequence reads were collapsed and filtered to measure the absolute abundance of every unique TCRbeta CDR3 rearrangement. For each sample, productive Simpson clonality was calculated as the square root of Simpson's diversity index across productive rearrangements. TCRdb holds this immuneACCESS table with in-frame rearrangements only. Some clones are missing; in checked studies, unresolved V genes explain under half, and the rest has no known cause. The V and J calls and clone size are taken from that table; D and trimming were inferred from the DNA. Counted in this sample were approximately 300,000 clones; 89% of them appeared once. Together, the top ten hold about 6.8% of the sample.

A second Seattle source provided samples from volunteer blood donors who had recovered from COVID-19. The collaborating institutions used their own protocols to collect whole blood in K2EDTA tubes. For TCRbeta analysis, collaborator samples were shipped as frozen whole blood, as isolated PBMCs, or as DNA extracted from either sample type. The sample comprised peripheral blood. Here the chain combines TRBV7-9 and TRBJ1-1, with the D gene too uncertain to name. This receptor was obtained from a man in his late teens or twenties who had recovered from COVID-19. This receptor has the CDR3 CANNPAANTEAFF. The DNA sequence follows: TGTGCCAACAACCCCGCCGCGAACACTGAAGCTTTCTTT.